Sequencing of this T cell receptor (beta chain) was carried out in a study of T cells in Graves' hyperthyroidism and ophthalmopathy. Together with thyroid ultrasound, orbital computed tomography, serum thyroxine and TRAb, clinical symptoms were used for diagnoses. This clonotype showed up just a few times. The CDR3 sequence is 15 residues long. The trim removed 6 bases at V and 3 bases at J, leaving 8 bases unmatched. CDR1 and CDR2 (germline): SNHLY, FYNNEI. What was amplified from RNA transcripts were TCR beta CDR3 regions. The HTBI set primed first-round TCR CDR3 RT-PCR. TCRdb recomputed calls from the multiplex PCR reads with MiXCR, one row per CDR3 protein. The sample records 600,000 to 850,000 distinct CDR3 sequences, 18% being singletons.

The chain employs TRBV2 and TRBJ2-3; 8 positions agree with TRBD2. The sample was blood. The sequence derives from a woman aged 45-65 years with Graves' hyperthyroidism that later progressed to Graves' ophthalmopathy. This chain's CDR3 is CASSGRAGRTDTQYF. The DNA of the CDR3 is TGTGCCAGCAGCGGGAGGGCAGGGAGGACAGATACGCAGTATTTT.